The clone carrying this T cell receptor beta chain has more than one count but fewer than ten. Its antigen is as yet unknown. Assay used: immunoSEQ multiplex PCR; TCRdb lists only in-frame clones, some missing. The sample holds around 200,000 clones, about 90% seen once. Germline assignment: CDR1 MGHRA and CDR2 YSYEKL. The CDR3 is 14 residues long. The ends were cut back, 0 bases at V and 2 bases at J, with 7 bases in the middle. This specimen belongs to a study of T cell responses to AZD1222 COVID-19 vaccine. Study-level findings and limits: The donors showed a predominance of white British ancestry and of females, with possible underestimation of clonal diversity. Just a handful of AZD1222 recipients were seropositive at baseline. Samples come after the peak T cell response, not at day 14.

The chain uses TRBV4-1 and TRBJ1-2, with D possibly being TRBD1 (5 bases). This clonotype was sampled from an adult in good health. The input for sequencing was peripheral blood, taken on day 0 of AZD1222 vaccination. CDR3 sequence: CASSQDPGNYGYTF. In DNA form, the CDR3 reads TGCGCCAGCAGCCAAGATCCAGGGAACTATGGCTACACCTTC.